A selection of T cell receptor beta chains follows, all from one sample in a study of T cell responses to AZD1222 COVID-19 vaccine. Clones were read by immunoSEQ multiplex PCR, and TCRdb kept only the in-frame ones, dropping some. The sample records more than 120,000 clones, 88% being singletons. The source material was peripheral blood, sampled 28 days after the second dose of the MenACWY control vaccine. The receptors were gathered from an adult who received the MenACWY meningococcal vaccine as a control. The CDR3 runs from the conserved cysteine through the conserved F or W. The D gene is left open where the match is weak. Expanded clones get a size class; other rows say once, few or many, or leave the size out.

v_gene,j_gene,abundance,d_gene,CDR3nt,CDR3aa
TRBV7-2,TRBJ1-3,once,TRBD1,TGTGCCAGCAGCCGTGACCGGACAGGTTTTGGAAACACCATATATTTT,CASSRDRTGFGNTIYF
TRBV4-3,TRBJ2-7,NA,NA,TGCGCCAGCAGTTCACAGGGCAGGGGCGTGGGCGAGCAGTACTTC,CASSSQGRGVGEQYF
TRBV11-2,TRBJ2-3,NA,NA,TGTGCCAGCAGCTTAGTCGGAGATACGCAGTATTTT,CASSLVGDTQYF
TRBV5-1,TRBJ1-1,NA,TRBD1,TGCGCCAGCAGCTCGGACAGGGGGCAGAAGGGCACTGAAGCTTTCTTT,CASSSDRGQKGTEAFF
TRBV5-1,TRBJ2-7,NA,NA,TGCGCCAGCAGCTTGTTGCCAGGAGTTAACTACGAGCAGTACTTC,CASSLLPGVNYEQYF
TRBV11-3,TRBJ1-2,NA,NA,TGTGCCAGCAGCTTACTCGGCGGAGGGAACTATGGCTACACCTTC,CASSLLGGGNYGYTF
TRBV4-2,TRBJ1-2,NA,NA,TGTGCCAGCAGCCAATCAATGGCAGCGAACTATGGCTACACCTTC,CASSQSMAANYGYTF
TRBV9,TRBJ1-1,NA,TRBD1,TGTGCCAGCAGCGCAGTAGACAGGGGGACCACTGAAGCTTTCTTT,CASSAVDRGTTEAFF
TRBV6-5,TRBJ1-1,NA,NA,TGTGCCAGCAGCCGCCGGACAGCGAACACTGAAGCTTTCTTT,CASSRRTANTEAFF
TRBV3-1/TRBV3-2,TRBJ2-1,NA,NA,TGTGCCAGCAGCCAAGTGGGGCTGAAGAAGTTCTTC,CASSQVGLKKFF
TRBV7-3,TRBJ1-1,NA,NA,TGTGCCAGCAGCTTATGGATGAACACTGAAGCTTTCTTT,CASSLWMNTEAFF
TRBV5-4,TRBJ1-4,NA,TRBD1,TGTGCCAGCAGCTGGAAAAAGACAGGGGGGGGAGAAAAACTGTTTTTT,CASSWKKTGGGEKLFF
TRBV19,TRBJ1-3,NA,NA,TGTGCCAGTAGTATTTCACAGGACCGATTCTCTGGAAACACCATATATTTT,CASSISQDRFSGNTIYF
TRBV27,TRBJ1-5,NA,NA,TGTGCCAGCAGTTTAGCAGGGGATCAGCCCCAGCATTTT,CASSLAGDQPQHF
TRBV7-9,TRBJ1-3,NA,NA,TGTGCCAGCACCAACATTTGGGCAGCCGGAAACACCATATATTTT,CASTNIWAAGNTIYF
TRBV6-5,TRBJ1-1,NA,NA,TGTGCCAGCAGTTACAGAGTGAACACTGAAGCTTTCTTT,CASSYRVNTEAFF
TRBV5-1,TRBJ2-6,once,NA,TGCGCCAGCAGCTTGGGTATCTCTGGGGCCAACGTCCTGACTTTC,CASSLGISGANVLTF
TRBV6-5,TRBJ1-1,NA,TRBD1,TGTGCCAGCAGACCAGGGGGGGTGAACACTGAAGCTTTCTTT,CASRPGGVNTEAFF
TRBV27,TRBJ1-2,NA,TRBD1,TGTGCCAGCAGTTCACGACCGGGACAGGGGGCGCCGTGGAACTATGGCTACACCTTC,CASSSRPGQGAPWNYGYTF
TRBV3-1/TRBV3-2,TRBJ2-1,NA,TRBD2,TGTGCCAGCAGCCGTCTAGCGGGGGGGACCAATGAGCAGTTCTTC,CASSRLAGGTNEQFF
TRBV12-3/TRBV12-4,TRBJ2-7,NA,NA,TGTGCCAGCAGCCACTACTACGAGCAGTACTTC,CASSHYYEQYF
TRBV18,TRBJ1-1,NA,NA,TGTGCCAGCTTACAGGGTCGGAACACTGAAGCTTTCTTT,CASLQGRNTEAFF
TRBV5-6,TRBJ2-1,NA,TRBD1,TGTGCCAGCAGCTTGCGGCCTTGGACAGGGGCGGGCAATGAGCAGTTCTTC,CASSLRPWTGAGNEQFF
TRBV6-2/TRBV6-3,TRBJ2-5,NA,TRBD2,TGTGCCAGCAGTTATGGCGGGGGGGAAGAGACCCAGTACTTC,CASSYGGGEETQYF
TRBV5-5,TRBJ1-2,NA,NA,TGTGCCAGCAGCCTATACCTCAGGGGAGTCCATGGCTACACCTTC,CASSLYLRGVHGYTF
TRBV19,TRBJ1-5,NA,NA,TGTGCCAGTAGTAGTTTCAATCAGCCCCAGCATTTT,CASSSFNQPQHF
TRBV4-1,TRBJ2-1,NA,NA,TGCGCCAGCAGCCAAGGACAGAACAGCCGCAAATGGAGCTCCTACAATGAGCAGTTCTTC,CASSQGQNSRKWSSYNEQFF
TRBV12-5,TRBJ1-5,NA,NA,TGTGCTAGTGGTCTAAACTTTTCGCCCCAGCATTTT,CASGLNFSPQHF
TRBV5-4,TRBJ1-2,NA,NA,TGTGCCAGCAGCTTGAGGACTAACTATGGCTACACCTTC,CASSLRTNYGYTF
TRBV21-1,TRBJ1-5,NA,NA,TGTGCCAGCAGCAAGAAAAAGACAGGGAAGCCCAATCAGCCCCAGCATTTT,CASSKKKTGKPNQPQHF
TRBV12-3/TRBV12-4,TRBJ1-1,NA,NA,TGTGCCAGCAGTTTACCGTCAGGGCGAGCTTTCTTT,CASSLPSGRAFF
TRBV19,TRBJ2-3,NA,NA,TGTGCCAGTAGTCAGACTAGGACAGATACGCAGTATTTT,CASSQTRTDTQYF
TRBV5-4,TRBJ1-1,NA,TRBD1,TGTGCCAGCAGCTTTACAGGGGCGGCTGAAGCTTTCTTT,CASSFTGAAEAFF
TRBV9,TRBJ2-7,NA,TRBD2,TGTGCCAGCAGCAAAATAGCGGGAGGGCCGAGCGAGCAGTACTTC,CASSKIAGGPSEQYF
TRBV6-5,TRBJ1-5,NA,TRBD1,TGTGCCAGCAGTTCAGGGACAGGGCCTGGTCAGCCCCAGCATTTT,CASSSGTGPGQPQHF
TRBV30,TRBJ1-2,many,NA,TGTGCCTCGACGGGGGGAATGGGCTATGGCTACACCTTC,CASTGGMGYGYTF
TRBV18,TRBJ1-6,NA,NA,TGTGCCAGCTCACCCTTAAACAGGGTGAGCTCCTATAATTCACCCCTCCACTTT,CASSPLNRVSSYNSPLHF
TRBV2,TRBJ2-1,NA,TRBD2,TGTGCCAGCAGACTAGCGGGAGATTTCTGGATCTTC,CASRLAGDFWIF
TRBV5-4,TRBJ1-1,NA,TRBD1,TGTGCCAGCAGACTCGACAGGGTTAACACTGAAGCTTTCTTT,CASRLDRVNTEAFF
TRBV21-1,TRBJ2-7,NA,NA,TGTGCCAGCAGCAAAGAGTTCAAGGCAGGGTCGTGGTACGAGCAGTACTTC,CASSKEFKAGSWYEQYF
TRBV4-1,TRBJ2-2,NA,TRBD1,TGCGCCAGCAGCCGCACGGACAGGGGGGGAACCGGGGAGCTGTTTTTT,CASSRTDRGGTGELFF
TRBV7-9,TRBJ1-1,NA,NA,TGTGCCAGCAGCTTTTCGGCCGACACTGAAGCTTTCTTT,CASSFSADTEAFF
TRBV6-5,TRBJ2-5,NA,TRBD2,TGTGCCAGCAGTTACCCGGGGGGGAAAGAGACCCAGTACTTC,CASSYPGGKETQYF
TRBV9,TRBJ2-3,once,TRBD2,TGTGCCAGCAGCGTACTAGCGGGGGACACAGATACGCAGTATTTT,CASSVLAGDTDTQYF
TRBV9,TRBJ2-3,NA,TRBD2,TGTGCCAGCAGCGTAGCAGCGGGGGGGTACACAGATACGCAGTATTTT,CASSVAAGGYTDTQYF
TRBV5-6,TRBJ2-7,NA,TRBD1,TGTGCCAGCAGCTTCCTTGGGACAGGGTCCTACGAGCAGTACTTC,CASSFLGTGSYEQYF
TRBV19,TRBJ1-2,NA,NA,TGTGCCAGTAGAGACAGGCAATTATGGTATGGCTACACCTTC,CASRDRQLWYGYTF
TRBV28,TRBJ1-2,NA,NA,TGTGCCAGCAGTGGACAGAGGAGGTCTGGCTACACCTTC,CASSGQRRSGYTF